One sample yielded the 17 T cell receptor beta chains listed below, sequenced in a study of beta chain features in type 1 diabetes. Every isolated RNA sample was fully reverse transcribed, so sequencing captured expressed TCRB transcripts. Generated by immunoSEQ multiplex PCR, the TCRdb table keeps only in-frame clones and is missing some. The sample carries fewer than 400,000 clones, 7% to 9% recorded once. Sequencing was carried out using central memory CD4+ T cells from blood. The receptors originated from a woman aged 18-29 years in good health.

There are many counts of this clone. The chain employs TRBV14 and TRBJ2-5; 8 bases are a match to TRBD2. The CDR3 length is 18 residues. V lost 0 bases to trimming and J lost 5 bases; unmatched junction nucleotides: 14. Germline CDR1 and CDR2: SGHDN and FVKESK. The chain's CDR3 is CASSQESSQAGERETQYF. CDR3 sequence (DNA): TGTGCCAGCAGCCAAGAATCAAGCCAAGCGGGAGAACGGGAGACCCAGTACTTC.

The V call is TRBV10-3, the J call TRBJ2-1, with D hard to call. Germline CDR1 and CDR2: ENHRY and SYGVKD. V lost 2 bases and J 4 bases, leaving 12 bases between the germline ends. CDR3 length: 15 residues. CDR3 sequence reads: CAISERTLVYNEQFF. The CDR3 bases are TGTGCCATCAGTGAGCGGACCCTCGTGTACAATGAGCAGTTCTTC.

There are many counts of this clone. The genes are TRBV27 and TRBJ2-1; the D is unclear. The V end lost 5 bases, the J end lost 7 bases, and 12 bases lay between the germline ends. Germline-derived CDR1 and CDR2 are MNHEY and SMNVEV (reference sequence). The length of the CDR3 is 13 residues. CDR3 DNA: TGTGCCAGCAGTCGGTTAAACGGGAATGAGCAGTTCTTC. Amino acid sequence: CASSRLNGNEQFF.

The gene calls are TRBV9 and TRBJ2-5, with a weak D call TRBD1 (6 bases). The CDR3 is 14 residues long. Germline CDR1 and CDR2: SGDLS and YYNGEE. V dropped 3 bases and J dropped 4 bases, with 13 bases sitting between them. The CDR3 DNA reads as TGTGCCAGCAGCGGAGCAGGGGAGCGAGAGACCCAGTACTTC. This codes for CASSGAGERETQYF.

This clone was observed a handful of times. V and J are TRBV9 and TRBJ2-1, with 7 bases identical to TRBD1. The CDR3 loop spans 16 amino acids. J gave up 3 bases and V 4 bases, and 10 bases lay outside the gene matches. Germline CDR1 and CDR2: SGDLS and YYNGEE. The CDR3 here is CASSRSTGIGYNEQFF. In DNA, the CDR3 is TGTGCCAGCAGCAGATCGACAGGGATAGGCTACAATGAGCAGTTCTTC.

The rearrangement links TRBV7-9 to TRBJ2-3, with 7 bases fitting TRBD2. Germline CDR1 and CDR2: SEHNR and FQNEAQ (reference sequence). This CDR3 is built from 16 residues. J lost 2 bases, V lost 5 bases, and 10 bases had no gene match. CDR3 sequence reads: CASSPGGGSNTDTQYF. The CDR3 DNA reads TGTGCCAGCAGCCCCGGCGGCGGGAGTAACACAGATACGCAGTATTTT.

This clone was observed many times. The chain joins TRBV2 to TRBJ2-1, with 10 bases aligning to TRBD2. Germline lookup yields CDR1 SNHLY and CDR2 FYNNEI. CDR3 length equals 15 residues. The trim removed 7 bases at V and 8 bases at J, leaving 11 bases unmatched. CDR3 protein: CASKALAGASDEQFF. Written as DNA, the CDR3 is TGTGCCAGCAAGGCGCTAGCGGGAGCTAGTGATGAGCAGTTCTTC. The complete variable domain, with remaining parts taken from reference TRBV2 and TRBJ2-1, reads EPEVTQTPSHQVTQMGQEVILRCVPISNHLYFYWYRQILGQKVEFLVSFYNNEISEKSEIFDDQFSVERPDGSNFTLKIRSTKLEDSAMYFCASKALAGASDEQFFGPGTRLTVL.

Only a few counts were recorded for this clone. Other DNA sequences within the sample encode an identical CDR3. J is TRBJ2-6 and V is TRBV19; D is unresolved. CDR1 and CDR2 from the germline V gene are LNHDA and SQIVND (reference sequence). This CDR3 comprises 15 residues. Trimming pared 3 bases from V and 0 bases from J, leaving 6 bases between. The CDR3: CASSIVSSGANVLTF. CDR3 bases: TGTGCCAGTAGTATCGTAAGCTCTGGGGCCAACGTCCTGACTTTC. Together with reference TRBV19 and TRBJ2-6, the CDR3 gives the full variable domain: DGGITQSPKYLFRKEGQNVTLSCEQNLNHDAMYWYRQDPGQGLRLIYYSQIVNDFQKGDIAEGYSVSREKKESFPLTVTSAQKNPTAFYLCASSIVSSGANVLTFGAGSRLTVL.

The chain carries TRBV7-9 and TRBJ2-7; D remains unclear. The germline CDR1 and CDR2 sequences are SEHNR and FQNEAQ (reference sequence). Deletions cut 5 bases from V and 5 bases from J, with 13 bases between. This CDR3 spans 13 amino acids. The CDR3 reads CASSRLSINEQYF. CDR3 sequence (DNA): TGTGCCAGCAGCCGCCTGAGTATCAACGAGCAGTACTTC.

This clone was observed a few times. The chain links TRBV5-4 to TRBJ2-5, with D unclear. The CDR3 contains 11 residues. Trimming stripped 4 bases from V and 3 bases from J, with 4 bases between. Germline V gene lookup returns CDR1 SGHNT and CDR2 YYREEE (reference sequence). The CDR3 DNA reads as TGTGCCAGCAGCGCCAAAGAGACCCAGTACTTC. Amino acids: CASSAKETQYF.

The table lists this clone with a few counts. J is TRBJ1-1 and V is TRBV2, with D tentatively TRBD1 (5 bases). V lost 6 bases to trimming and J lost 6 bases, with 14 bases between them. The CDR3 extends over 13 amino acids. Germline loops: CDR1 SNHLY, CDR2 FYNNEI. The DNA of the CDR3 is TGTGCCAGCAGCATGGACAATCCCTCTGAAGCTTTCTTT. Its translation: CASSMDNPSEAFF. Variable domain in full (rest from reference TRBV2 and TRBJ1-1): EPEVTQTPSHQVTQMGQEVILRCVPISNHLYFYWYRQILGQKVEFLVSFYNNEISEKSEIFDDQFSVERPDGSNFTLKIRSTKLEDSAMYFCASSMDNPSEAFFGQGTRLTVV.

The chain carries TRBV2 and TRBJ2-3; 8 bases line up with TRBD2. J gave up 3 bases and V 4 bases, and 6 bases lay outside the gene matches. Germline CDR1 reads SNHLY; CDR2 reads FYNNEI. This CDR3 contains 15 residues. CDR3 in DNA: TGTGCCAGCAGTGGGCCGGGACTAGGAACAGATACGCAGTATTTT. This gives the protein CASSGPGLGTDTQYF.

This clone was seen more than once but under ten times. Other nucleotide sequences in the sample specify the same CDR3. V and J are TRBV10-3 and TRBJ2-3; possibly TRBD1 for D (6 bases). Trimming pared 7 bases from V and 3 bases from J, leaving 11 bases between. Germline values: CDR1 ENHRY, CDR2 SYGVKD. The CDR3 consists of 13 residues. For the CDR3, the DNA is TGTGCCATCACCCGGACAGTTACAGATACGCAGTATTTT. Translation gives CAITRTVTDTQYF.

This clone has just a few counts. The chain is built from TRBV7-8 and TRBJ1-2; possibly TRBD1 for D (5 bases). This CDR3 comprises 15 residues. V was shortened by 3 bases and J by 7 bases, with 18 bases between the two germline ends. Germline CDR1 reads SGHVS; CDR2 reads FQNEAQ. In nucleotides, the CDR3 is TGTGCCAGCAGCTTGGGGGTTTCGGCCTCTGGTGGCTACACCTTC. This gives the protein CASSLGVSASGGYTF.

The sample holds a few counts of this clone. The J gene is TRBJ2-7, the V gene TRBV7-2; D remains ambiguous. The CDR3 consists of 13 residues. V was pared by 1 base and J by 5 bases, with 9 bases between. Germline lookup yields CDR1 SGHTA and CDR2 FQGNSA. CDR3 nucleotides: TGTGCCAGCAGCTTAGTTTGGTTCGACGAGCAGTACTTC. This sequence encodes CASSLVWFDEQYF. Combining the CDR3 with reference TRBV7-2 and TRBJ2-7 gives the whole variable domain GAGVSQSPSNKVTEKGKDVELRCDPISGHTALYWYRQSLGQGLEFLIYFQGNSAPDKSGLPSDRFSAERTGGSVSTLTIQRTQQEDSAVYLCASSLVWFDEQYFGPGTRLTVT.

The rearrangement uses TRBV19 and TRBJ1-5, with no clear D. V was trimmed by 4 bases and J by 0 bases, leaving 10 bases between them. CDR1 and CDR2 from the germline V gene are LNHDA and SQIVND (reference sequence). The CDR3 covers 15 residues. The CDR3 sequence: CASSTYDNSNQPQHF. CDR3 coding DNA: TGTGCCAGTAGTACGTACGATAATAGCAATCAGCCCCAGCATTTT. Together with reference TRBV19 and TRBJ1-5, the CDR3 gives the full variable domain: DGGITQSPKYLFRKEGQNVTLSCEQNLNHDAMYWYRQDPGQGLRLIYYSQIVNDFQKGDIAEGYSVSREKKESFPLTVTSAQKNPTAFYLCASSTYDNSNQPQHFGDGTRLSIL.

CDR3 bases: TGCAGTGTTACGAACGGGACACAAGCTTTCTTT. Translation: CSVTNGTQAFF. The chain links TRBV20-1 to TRBJ1-1; a possible D gene is TRBD1 (6 bases). Germline V CDR1 and CDR2: DFQATT, SNEGSKA (reference sequence). Trimming removed 7 bases at V and 9 bases at J, with 15 bases between. The CDR3 is 11 residues long.